Sequencing of this T cell receptor (beta chain) was carried out in a study of CD8 T cells in ankylosing spondylitis. Study-level points and caveats: Ankylosing spondylitis blood appeared to carry a characteristic TCR beta motif of several highly homologous variants.

TCRdb reprocessed the 5' RACE reads via MiXCR and lists one record per CDR3 protein. Among under 200,000 distinct CDR3 sequences listed, around a tenth were seen once. This clonotype was picked up many times. What it binds is unknown. This CDR3 comprises 16 residues. V lost 2 bases and J 3 bases, leaving 15 bases between the germline ends. Germline V lookup: CDR1 SGHDN, CDR2 FVKESK. The TCR originated in a male donor with ankylosing spondylitis or in good health (not recorded which). The chain is built from TRBV14 and TRBJ2-3, with D possibly matching TRBD2 (5 bases). Sequences were obtained from blood, either unsorted or a sorted T cell fraction (not recorded which). In DNA, the CDR3 is TGTGCCAGCAGCCAACTGACGGGGTTGTCGACAGATACGCAGTATTTT. Protein product: CASSQLTGLSTDTQYF.